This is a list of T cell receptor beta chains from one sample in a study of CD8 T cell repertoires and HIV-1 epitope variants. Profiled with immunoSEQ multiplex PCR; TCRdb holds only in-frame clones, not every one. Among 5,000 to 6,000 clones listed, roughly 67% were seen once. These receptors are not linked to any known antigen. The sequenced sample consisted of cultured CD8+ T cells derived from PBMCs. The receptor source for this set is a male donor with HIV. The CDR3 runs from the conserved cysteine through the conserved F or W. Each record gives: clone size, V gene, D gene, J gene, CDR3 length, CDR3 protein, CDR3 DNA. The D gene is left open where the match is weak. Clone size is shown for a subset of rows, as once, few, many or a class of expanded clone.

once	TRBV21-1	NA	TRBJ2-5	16	CASRTGIATFSETQYF	TGTGCCAGCAGAACGGGGATAGCTACATTCTCTGAGACCCAGTACTTC
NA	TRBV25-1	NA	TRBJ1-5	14	CASSEGAGNQPQHF	TGTGCCAGCAGTGAAGGGGCAGGCAATCAGCCCCAGCATTTT
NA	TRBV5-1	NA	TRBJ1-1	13	CASSLVMNTEAFF	TGCGCCAGCAGCTTGGTGATGAACACTGAAGCTTTCTTT
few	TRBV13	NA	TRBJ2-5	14	CASSLEAGQETQYF	TGTGCCAGCAGCTTAGAGGCGGGCCAAGAGACCCAGTACTTC
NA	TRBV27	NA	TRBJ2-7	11	CASSLGDEQYF	TGTGCCAGCAGTTTAGGGGACGAGCAGTACTTC
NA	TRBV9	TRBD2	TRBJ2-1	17	CASSVGESGGSYNEQFF	TGTGCCAGCAGCGTAGGGGAGAGCGGGGGCTCCTACAATGAGCAGTTCTTC
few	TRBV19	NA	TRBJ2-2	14	CASSPTGNTGELFF	TGTGCCAGTAGTCCGACAGGTAACACCGGGGAGCTGTTTTTT
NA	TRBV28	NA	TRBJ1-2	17	CASSFSAYVQENYGYTF	TGTGCCAGCAGTTTCAGCGCGTACGTGCAGGAGAACTATGGCTACACCTTC
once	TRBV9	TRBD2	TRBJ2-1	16	CASSPLSGSAYNEQFF	TGTGCCAGCAGCCCACTTAGCGGGAGCGCCTACAATGAGCAGTTCTTC
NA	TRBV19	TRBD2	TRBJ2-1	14	CASAAGVIYNEQFF	TGTGCCAGTGCAGCGGGGGTTATATACAATGAGCAGTTCTTC
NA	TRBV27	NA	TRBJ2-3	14	CATRFSELRDTQYF	TGTGCCACCCGGTTTAGCGAGTTAAGAGATACGCAGTATTTT
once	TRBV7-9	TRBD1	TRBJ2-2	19	CASSSSLGQGITNTGELFF	TGTGCCAGCAGTTCCAGTTTGGGACAGGGAATTACTAACACCGGGGAGCTGTTTTTT
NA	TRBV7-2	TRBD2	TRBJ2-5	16	CASSVLAGETEETQYF	TGTGCCAGCAGCGTACTAGCGGGGGAGACGGAGGAGACCCAGTACTTC
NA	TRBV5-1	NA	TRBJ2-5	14	CASRVPGEEETQYF	TGCGCCAGCAGGGTACCGGGAGAAGAAGAGACCCAGTACTTC
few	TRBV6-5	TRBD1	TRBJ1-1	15	CASSYSDRLRTEAFF	TGTGCCAGCAGTTACTCGGACAGGCTTAGGACTGAAGCTTTCTTT
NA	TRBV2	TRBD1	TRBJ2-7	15	CASSEAGQGAWEQYF	TGTGCCAGCAGTGAAGCTGGACAGGGGGCGTGGGAGCAGTACTTC
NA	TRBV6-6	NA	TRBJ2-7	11	CASTTSGEQYF	TGTGCCAGCACCACCTCAGGCGAGCAGTACTTC
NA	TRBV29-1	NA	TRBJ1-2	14	CSVEDMGGVDGYTF	TGCAGCGTTGAAGATATGGGGGGCGTGGATGGCTACACCTTC
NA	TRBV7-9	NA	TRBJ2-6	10	CASSLDVLTF	TGTGCCAGCAGCTTAGACGTCCTGACTTTC
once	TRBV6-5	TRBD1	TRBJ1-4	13	CATTQGQNEKLFF	TGTGCCACCACACAGGGGCAGAATGAAAAACTGTTTTTT
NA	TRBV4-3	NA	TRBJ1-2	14	CASSQTPRNYGYTF	TGCGCCAGCAGCCAGACCCCACGGAACTATGGCTACACCTTC
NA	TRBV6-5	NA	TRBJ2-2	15	CASSYSRDTTGELFF	TGTGCCAGCAGTTACTCGAGGGACACCACCGGGGAGCTGTTTTTT
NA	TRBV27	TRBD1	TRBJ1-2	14	CASSLGGQTYGYTF	TGTGCCAGCAGTTTAGGGGGACAGACCTATGGCTACACCTTC
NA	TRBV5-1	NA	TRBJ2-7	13	CASSGDSTYEQYF	TGCGCCAGCAGCGGGGACTCAACATACGAGCAGTACTTC
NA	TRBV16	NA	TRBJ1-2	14	CASSQEGTSYGYTF	TGTGCCAGCAGCCAAGAGGGAACCAGCTATGGCTACACCTTC
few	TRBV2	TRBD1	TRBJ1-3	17	CASSDIGQGASGNTIYF	TGTGCCAGCAGTGATATCGGACAGGGGGCTTCTGGAAACACCATATATTTT
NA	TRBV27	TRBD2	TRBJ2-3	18	CASSVMGRGSGTTDTQYF	TGTGCCAGCAGTGTGATGGGACGAGGTAGCGGGACCACAGATACGCAGTATTTT
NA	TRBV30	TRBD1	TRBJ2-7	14	CAWSTGTGANEQYF	TGTGCCTGGAGTACCGGGACAGGGGCGAACGAGCAGTACTTC
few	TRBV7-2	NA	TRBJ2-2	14	CASSPGVNTGELFF	TGTGCCAGCAGCCCCGGGGTGAACACCGGGGAGCTGTTTTTT
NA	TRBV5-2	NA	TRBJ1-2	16	CASSQDPPDLDYGYTF	TGCGCCAGCAGCCAAGATCCCCCAGACTTGGACTATGGCTACACCTTC
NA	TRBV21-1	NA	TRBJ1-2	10	CASSHQPGYF	TGTGCCAGCAGCCACCAGCCGGGTTACTTC
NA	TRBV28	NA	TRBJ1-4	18	CASSLRGHYINSDEKLFF	TGTGCCAGCAGTTTAAGGGGACATTACATTAATTCGGATGAAAAACTGTTTTTT
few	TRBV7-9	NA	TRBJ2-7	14	CASSATDSSYEQYF	TGTGCCAGCAGCGCGACAGACAGCTCCTACGAGCAGTACTTC
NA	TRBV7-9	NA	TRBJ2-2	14	CASTPPGDTGELFF	TGTGCCAGCACCCCCCCGGGCGACACCGGGGAGCTGTTTTTT
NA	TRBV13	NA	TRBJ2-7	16	CASSLGAPTASYEQYF	TGTGCCAGCAGCTTGGGAGCGCCGACTGCCTCCTACGAGCAGTACTTC